This T cell receptor (beta chain) was documented in a study of CD8 T cell repertoires and HIV-1 epitope variants. The repertoire was sequenced with immunoSEQ multiplex PCR; TCRdb's copy has only in-frame clones and lacks some. The data contain about 95,000 clones, approximately 70% of them singletons. In germline, CDR1 is SGHRS, CDR2 YFSETQ. The V and J ends lost 5 bases and 4 bases respectively, with 14 bases between them. This CDR3 region has 14 residues. This clonotype originated in a male donor with HIV. The V call is TRBV5-1, the J call TRBJ2-3; D might be TRBD1 (5 bases). The sample was uncultured baseline CD8+ T cells from peripheral blood mononuclear cells (PBMCs). The CDR3 spells CASSPDIPADTQYF. The CDR3 coding sequence is TGCGCCAGCAGTCCGGACATTCCGGCAGATACGCAGTATTTT.